This TCR beta chain was captured in a study of cytomegalovirus exposure and HLA in healthy donors. Study-wide findings and caveats: Of the V segments, some could not be distinguished, including TRBV6-2 and TRBV6-3, and were excluded. Researchers catalogued about 160 TCR beta chains as cytomegalovirus-associated. It was confirmed in vitro that a few of the CMV-associated chains were specific for CMV antigens.

In the case of this clone: Its antigen is not known.

This CDR3 spans 16 amino acids. Germline values: CDR1 LGHNA, CDR2 YNFKEQ. Trimming removed 1 base from V and 0 bases from J; junction bases left unmatched: 1. 13 Jbeta primers and 60 Vbeta primers were used for the PCR. The repertoire was sequenced with immunoSEQ multiplex PCR; TCRdb's copy has only in-frame clones and lacks some. The table includes about 150,000 clones, more than 75% detected once. The chain uses TRBV4-2 and TRBJ1-4; 8 bases line up with TRBD1. The specimen was PBMCs. The clonotype originates from a woman between 40 and 55 years old in good health and CMV-seropositive. The CDR3 loop is CASSQAGGSTNEKLFF. The CDR3 DNA reads as TGTGCCAGCAGCCAAGCAGGGGGCTCAACTAATGAAAAACTGTTTTTT.